Each of the 9 T cell receptor beta chains below was sequenced from the same sample in a study of cytomegalovirus exposure and HLA in healthy donors. Vbeta (60) and Jbeta (13) primers were used in the PCR. Assay: immunoSEQ multiplex PCR; the TCRdb copy retains only in-frame clones and omits some. The sample holds roughly 90,000 clones; about 82% are singletons and the top ten take under 8.5%. The sequencing input was PBMCs. These receptors originate from a man aged 30 to 39 in good health and CMV-seronegative.

The V call is TRBV19, the J call TRBJ2-2, with 7 bases fitting TRBD1. The ends lost 3 bases at V and 4 bases at J; junction bases unmatched: 8. Germline V CDR1 and CDR2: LNHDA, SQIVND (reference sequence). The length of the CDR3 is 16 residues. DNA for the CDR3: TGTGCCAGTAGTATCACAGGGGCAGAATTCACCGGGGAGCTGTTTTTT. Encoded protein: CASSITGAEFTGELFF. Full variable domain (missing parts from reference TRBV19 and TRBJ2-2): DGGITQSPKYLFRKEGQNVTLSCEQNLNHDAMYWYRQDPGQGLRLIYYSQIVNDFQKGDIAEGYSVSREKKESFPLTVTSAQKNPTAFYLCASSITGAEFTGELFFGEGSRLTVL.

J is TRBJ2-5 and V is TRBV7-6; the match to TRBD2 covers 11 bases. CDR1 and CDR2 from the germline V gene are SGHVS and FNYEAQ. The junction had 2 bases not matched to a gene; V was cut back by 5 bases and J by 0 bases. The CDR3 runs 15 residues. The CDR3, as DNA: TGTGCCAGCAGCCGACTAGCGGGAAACCAAGAGACCCAGTACTTC. Encoded protein: CASSRLAGNQETQYF.

This clone was seen once. The chain carries TRBV4-1 and TRBJ2-3; a possible D gene is TRBD2 (5 bases). Trimming removed 0 bases from V and 4 bases from J, with 14 bases in between. The germline CDR1 and CDR2 sequences are MGHRA and YSYEKL. There are 16 residues in the CDR3. The CDR3 spells CASSQEAGVVADTQYF. CDR3 nucleotides: TGCGCCAGCAGCCAAGAGGCCGGGGTCGTCGCAGATACGCAGTATTTT.

The chain employs TRBV7-9 and TRBJ2-3; D uncertain. The CDR3 is 17 residues long. V lost 0 bases to trimming and J lost 0 bases, with 13 bases between them. Germline V gene lookup returns CDR1 SEHNR and CDR2 FQNEAQ (reference sequence). The CDR3 DNA sequence: TGTGCCAGCAGCTTAGCGCACGCACTTTCTAGCACAGATACGCAGTATTTT. As protein: CASSLAHALSSTDTQYF.

The sample holds a few counts of this clone. The chain is built from TRBV5-1 and TRBJ2-3, with 9 bases identical to TRBD1. With 4 bases clipped from V and 9 bases from J, the junction kept 15 bases outside the gene matches. Germline CDR1 and CDR2: SGHRS and YFSETQ. This CDR3 has 16 amino acids. CDR3 protein: CASSPGTGFTTSTQYF. CDR3 coding DNA: TGCGCCAGCAGCCCCGGGACAGGGTTTACTACTAGCACGCAGTATTTT.

In DNA, the CDR3 is TGCGCCAGCAGCCAAGTACTACTAGCGGGAGTGTCGGGGGAGCAGTACTTC. It specifies CASSQVLLAGVSGEQYF. The chain carries TRBV4-1 and TRBJ2-7; 11 bases agree with TRBD2. CDR3 length: 17 residues. Looked up from germline, CDR1 is MGHRA and CDR2 is YSYEKL. The junction had 12 bases not matched to a gene; V was cut back by 1 base and J by 7 bases.

The rearrangement uses TRBV18 and TRBJ2-2; tentative D call: TRBD1 (5 bases). V lost 0 bases to trimming and J lost 5 bases, with 13 bases between them. CDR3 length: 16 residues. Germline V gene sequence: CDR1 KGHSH, CDR2 LQKENI. The chain's CDR3 is CASSPPSRVNTGELFF. CDR3 DNA: TGTGCCAGCTCACCACCGTCCAGGGTCAATACCGGGGAGCTGTTTTTT.

The chain joins TRBV29-1 to TRBJ2-4, with 8 positions matching TRBD2. J gave up 1 base and V 8 bases, and 16 bases lay outside the gene matches. Germline CDR1 and CDR2: SQVTM and ANQGSEA. This CDR3 spans 17 amino acids. Here the CDR3 DNA reads TGCAGCCTTGCGGGCGCGGGAGGAAGCGGGGCCAAAAACATTCAGTACTTC. Translating gives CSLAGAGGSGAKNIQYF.

The chain joins TRBV27 to TRBJ2-1; 7 nucleotides align to TRBD1. The J segment lost 5 bases and the V segment lost 2 bases, leaving 18 bases of the junction unmatched. CDR3 length: 19 amino acids. Germline V lookup: CDR1 MNHEY, CDR2 SMNVEV (reference sequence). The CDR3 loop is CASSLRRPLTLGQNNEQFF. The CDR3 DNA is TGTGCCAGCAGTTTACGTCGCCCCCTCACTTTGGGACAGAACAATGAGCAGTTCTTC.